The clone carrying this T cell receptor (beta chain) was seen once. Germline V gene sequence: CDR1 LGHNT, CDR2 FRNRAP. V trimming: 0 bases; J trimming: 4 bases; junction bases outside the gene matches: 7. This CDR3 comprises 17 residues. This specimen comes from a study of blood T cell repertoires in COVID-19. Overall study: The origin of the acute and convalescent COVID-19 samples was the United States, Italy and Spain. T cells, B-cell-depleted T cells, or PBMCs supplied cDNA or gDNA.

Methods used by the authors: Amplification from reference gene primers served as the basis for estimated nucleated cell counts. Only in-frame clones appear in the TCRdb table, and some are missing; sequencing was by immunoSEQ multiplex PCR. D and trimming were read from the DNA, whereas the V and J calls and clone size are those reported in that table. There are fewer than 200,000 clones in the sample; around 85% occur only once, and around 9.8% lies in the top ten. Sequenced: peripheral blood. The chain recombines TRBV12-5 with TRBJ2-1, with 9 bases aligning to TRBD1. This TCR derives from a woman aged 80 or older with acute or convalescent COVID-19. The CDR3: CASGLVWSGQGYNEQFF. CDR3 sequence (DNA): TGTGCTAGTGGTTTGGTATGGTCGGGACAGGGTTACAATGAGCAGTTCTTC.